This T cell receptor (beta chain) was documented in a study of blood T cell repertoires in COVID-19. The CDR3 consists of 16 residues. The germline V gene encodes CDR1 MNHNS and CDR2 SASEGT. Trimming left V 2 bases short and J 1 base short, with 14 bases between. Clones were sequenced by immunoSEQ multiplex PCR, and TCRdb holds only the in-frame ones, with some missing. The repertoire consists of roughly 340,000 clones, with about 90% occurring once and the leading ten covering around 1.9%. The rearrangement uses TRBV6-1 and TRBJ1-2, with D possibly being TRBD1 (6 bases). The sample comprised PBMCs or T cells enriched from blood (not recorded which). The receptor's source is a man aged 35 to 55 in a cohort exposed to, infected with or recovered from COVID-19 (not recorded which). CDR3 in amino acids: CASSERPGQSNYGYTF. The CDR3 nucleotides are TGTGCCAGCAGTGAAAGACCGGGACAAAGTAACTATGGCTACACCTTC.